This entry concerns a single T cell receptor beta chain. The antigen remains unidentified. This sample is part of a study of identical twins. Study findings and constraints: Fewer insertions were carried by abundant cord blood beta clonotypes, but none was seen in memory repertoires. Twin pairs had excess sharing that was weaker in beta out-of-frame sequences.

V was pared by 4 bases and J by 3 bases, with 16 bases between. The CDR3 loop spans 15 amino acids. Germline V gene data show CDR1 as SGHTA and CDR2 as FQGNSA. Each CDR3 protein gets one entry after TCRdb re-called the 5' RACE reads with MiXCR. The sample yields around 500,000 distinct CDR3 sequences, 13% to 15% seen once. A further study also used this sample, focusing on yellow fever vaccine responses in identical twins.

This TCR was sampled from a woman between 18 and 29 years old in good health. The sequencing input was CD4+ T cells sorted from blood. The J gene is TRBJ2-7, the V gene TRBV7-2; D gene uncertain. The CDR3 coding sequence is TGTGCCAGCAGCTCCAATCGTGGTGTTGTCTACGAGCAGTACTTC. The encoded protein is CASSSNRGVVYEQYF.